What follows is one T cell receptor (beta chain) and its context. Its specificity is unknown. The data derive from a study of shared clonotypes between healthy human individuals. Overall study findings and caveats: Among donors, the sharing of clonotypes was expected to be influenced by sequencing depth. Tissues were not sampled, only blood, and their repertoires likely differ.

Donors had no recently reported acute infections or vaccinations and were HIV-negative. Trimming took 3 bases from V and 5 from J, leaving 12 bases between them. Germline V gene lookup returns CDR1 SQVTM and CDR2 ANQGSEA. The CDR3 runs to 13 residues. Sequencing was performed on unsorted PBMC DNA using ten immunoSEQ deep assay plates. Here immunoSEQ multiplex PCR was the method, and the copy in TCRdb shows in-frame clones only, minus some. This sample has 450,000 to 600,000 clones; approximately 79% occur once, and the top ten carry 10% to 15%. The clonotype comes from a woman between 40 and 55 years old in good health. Some clones in this sample may be carry-over from other donors' samples. Sequencing input: PBMCs. This chain links TRBV29-1 with TRBJ2-3; D is possibly TRBD1 or TRBD2 (6 bases each). CDR3 region: CSVESRGGDTQYF. In nucleotides, the CDR3 is TGCAGCGTTGAGTCCAGGGGAGGAGATACGCAGTATTTT.